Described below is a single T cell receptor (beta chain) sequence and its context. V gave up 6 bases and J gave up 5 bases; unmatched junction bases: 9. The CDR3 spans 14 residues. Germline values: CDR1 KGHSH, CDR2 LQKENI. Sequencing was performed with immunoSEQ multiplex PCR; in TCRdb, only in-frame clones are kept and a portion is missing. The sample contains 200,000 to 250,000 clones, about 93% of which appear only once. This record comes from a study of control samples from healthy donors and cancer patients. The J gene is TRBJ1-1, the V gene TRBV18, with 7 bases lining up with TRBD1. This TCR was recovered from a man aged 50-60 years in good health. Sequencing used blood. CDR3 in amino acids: CASSQKTGETEAFF. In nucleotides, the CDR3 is TGTGCCAGCTCGCAAAAAACAGGGGAAACTGAAGCTTTCTTT. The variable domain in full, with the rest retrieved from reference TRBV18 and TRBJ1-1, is NAGVMQNPRHLVRRRGQEARLRCSPMKGHSHVYWYRQLPEEGLKFMVYLQKENIIDESGMPKERFSAEFPKEGPSILRIQQVVRGDSAAYFCASSQKTGETEAFFGQGTRLTVV.